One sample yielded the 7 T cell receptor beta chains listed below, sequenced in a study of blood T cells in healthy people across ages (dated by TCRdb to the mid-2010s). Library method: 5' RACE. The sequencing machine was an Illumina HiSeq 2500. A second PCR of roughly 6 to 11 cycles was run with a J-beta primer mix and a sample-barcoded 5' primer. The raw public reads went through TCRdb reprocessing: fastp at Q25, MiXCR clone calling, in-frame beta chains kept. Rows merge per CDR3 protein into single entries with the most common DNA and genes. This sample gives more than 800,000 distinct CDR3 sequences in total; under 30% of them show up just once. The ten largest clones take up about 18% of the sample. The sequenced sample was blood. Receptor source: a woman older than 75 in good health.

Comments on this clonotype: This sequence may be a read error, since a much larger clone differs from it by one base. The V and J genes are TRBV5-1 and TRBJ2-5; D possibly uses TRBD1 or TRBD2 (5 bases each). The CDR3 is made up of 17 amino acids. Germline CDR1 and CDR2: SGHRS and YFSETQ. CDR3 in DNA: TGCGCCAGCGGCTTGGGGCATGATCCGGGACCTTGGGAGACCCAGTACTTC. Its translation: CASGLGHDPGPWETQYF. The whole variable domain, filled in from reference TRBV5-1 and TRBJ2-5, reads KAGVTQTPRYLIKTRGQQVTLSCSPISGHRSVSWYQQTPGQGLQFLFEYFSETQRNKGNFPGRFSGRQFSNSRSEMNVSTLELGDSALYLCASGLGHDPGPWETQYFGPGTRLLVL.

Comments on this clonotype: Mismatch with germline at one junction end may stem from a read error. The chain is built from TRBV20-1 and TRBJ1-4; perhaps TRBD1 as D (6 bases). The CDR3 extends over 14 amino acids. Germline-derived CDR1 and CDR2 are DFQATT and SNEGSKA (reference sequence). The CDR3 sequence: CSAPWTATNEKRFF. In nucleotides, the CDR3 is TGCAGTGCTCCCTGGACAGCAACTAATGAAAAACGGTTTTTT.

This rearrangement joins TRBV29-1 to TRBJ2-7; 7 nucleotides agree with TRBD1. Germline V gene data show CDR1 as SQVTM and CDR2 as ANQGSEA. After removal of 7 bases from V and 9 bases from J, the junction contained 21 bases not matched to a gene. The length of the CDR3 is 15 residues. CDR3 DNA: TGCAGCGCTCAATTGGACAGGTTGCCAAAGGTCTGGCAGTACTTC. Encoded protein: CSAQLDRLPKVWQYF.

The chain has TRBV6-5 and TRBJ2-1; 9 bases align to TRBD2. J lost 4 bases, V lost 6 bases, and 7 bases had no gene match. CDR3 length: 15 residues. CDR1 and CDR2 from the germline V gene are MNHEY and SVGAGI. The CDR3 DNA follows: TGTGCCAGCAGGCAGCGGGGGGTAGGTTACAATGAGCAGTTCTTC. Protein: CASRQRGVGYNEQFF.

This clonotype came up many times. CDR3 sequence (DNA): TGTGCCAGCAGTGCCGCCGGGACTAGGGGCCCCGTTACGCAGTATTTT. Translated: CASSAAGTRGPVTQYF. The chain recombines TRBV12-3 or TRBV12-4 with TRBJ2-3; 8 bases fit TRBD2. This CDR3 is built from 16 residues. After removal of 5 bases from V and 8 bases from J, the junction contained 15 bases not matched to a gene.

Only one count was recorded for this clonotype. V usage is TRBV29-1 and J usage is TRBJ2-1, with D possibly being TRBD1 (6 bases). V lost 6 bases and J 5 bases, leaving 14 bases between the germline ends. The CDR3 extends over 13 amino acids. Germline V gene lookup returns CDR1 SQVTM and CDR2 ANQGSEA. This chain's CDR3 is CSVQGNSHNEQFF. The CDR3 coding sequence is TGCAGCGTACAGGGAAATAGCCACAATGAGCAGTTCTTC.

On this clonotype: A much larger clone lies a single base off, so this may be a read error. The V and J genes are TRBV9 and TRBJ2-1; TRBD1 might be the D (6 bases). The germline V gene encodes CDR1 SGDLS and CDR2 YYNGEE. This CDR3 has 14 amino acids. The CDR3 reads CASSVLQGVNAQFF. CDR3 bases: TGTGCCAGCAGCGTGTTACAGGGTGTTAATGCGCAGTTCTTC.